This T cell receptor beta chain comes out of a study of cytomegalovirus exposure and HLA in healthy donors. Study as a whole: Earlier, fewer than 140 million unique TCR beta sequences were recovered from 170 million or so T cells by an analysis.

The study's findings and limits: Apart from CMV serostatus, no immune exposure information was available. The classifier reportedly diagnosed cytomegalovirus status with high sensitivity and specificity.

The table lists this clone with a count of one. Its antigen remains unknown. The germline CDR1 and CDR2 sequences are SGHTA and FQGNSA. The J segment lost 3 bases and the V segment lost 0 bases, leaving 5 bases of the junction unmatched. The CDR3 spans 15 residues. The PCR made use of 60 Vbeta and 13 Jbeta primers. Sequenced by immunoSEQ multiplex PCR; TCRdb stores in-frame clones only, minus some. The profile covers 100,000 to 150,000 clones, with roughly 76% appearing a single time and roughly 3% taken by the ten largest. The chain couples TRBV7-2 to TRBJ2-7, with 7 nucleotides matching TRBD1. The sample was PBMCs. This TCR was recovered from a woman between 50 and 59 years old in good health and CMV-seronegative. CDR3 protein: CASSLARDSFYEQYF. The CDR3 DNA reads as TGTGCCAGCAGCTTAGCCCGGGACAGTTTCTACGAGCAGTACTTC.